This T cell receptor (beta chain) was sequenced during a study of blood T cells in healthy people across ages. Together with a sample-barcoded 5' primer, a J-beta primer mix was included in a second PCR lasting about 7 to 11 cycles. TCRdb reprocessed the 5' RACE reads with MiXCR, giving one entry per CDR3 protein. The sample consists of around 900,000 distinct CDR3 sequences, roughly 47% of them appearing once. Isolating PBMCs gave at least 6 million of these cells per sample. Germline V gene data show CDR1 as SGHAT and CDR2 as FQNNGV. The CDR3 is 15 residues long. Between the trimmed V and J ends, which lost 4 bases and 0 bases, there was a span of 12 bases.

J is TRBJ1-2 and V is TRBV11-2; D unresolved. This TCR was sampled from a woman in her fifties or sixties in good health. The sample taken for sequencing was blood. The DNA of the CDR3 is TGTGCCAGCAGCTACATGTCTCCAGCTAACTATGGCTACACCTTC. Protein sequence: CASSYMSPANYGYTF.